This T cell receptor beta chain was found in a study of shared clonotypes between healthy human individuals. A few counts support this clone. The antigen is undetermined. Produced via immunoSEQ multiplex PCR; TCRdb's table is partial and in-frame only. The table shows about 2.4 million clones, with roughly 93% occurring only once. From germline, CDR1 is SGHRS and CDR2 YFSETQ. The CDR3 spans 15 residues. Trimming stripped 3 bases from V and 0 bases from J, with 13 bases between. The study, taken as a whole, reports: Larger richness was generally estimated for naive than memory subsets.

The TCR comes from a man aged 18 to 30 in good health. Some clones in this sample may be carry-over from other donors' samples. The specimen was naive CD4+ T cells from PBMCs. The subset: CD45RA+ positively selected. The rearrangement joins TRBV5-1 to TRBJ2-7, with D possibly matching TRBD1 (5 bases). The CDR3 DNA reads as TGCGCCAGCAGCTCCGCCCCCCAGGGCTCCTACGAGCAGTACTTC. This encodes CASSSAPQGSYEQYF.